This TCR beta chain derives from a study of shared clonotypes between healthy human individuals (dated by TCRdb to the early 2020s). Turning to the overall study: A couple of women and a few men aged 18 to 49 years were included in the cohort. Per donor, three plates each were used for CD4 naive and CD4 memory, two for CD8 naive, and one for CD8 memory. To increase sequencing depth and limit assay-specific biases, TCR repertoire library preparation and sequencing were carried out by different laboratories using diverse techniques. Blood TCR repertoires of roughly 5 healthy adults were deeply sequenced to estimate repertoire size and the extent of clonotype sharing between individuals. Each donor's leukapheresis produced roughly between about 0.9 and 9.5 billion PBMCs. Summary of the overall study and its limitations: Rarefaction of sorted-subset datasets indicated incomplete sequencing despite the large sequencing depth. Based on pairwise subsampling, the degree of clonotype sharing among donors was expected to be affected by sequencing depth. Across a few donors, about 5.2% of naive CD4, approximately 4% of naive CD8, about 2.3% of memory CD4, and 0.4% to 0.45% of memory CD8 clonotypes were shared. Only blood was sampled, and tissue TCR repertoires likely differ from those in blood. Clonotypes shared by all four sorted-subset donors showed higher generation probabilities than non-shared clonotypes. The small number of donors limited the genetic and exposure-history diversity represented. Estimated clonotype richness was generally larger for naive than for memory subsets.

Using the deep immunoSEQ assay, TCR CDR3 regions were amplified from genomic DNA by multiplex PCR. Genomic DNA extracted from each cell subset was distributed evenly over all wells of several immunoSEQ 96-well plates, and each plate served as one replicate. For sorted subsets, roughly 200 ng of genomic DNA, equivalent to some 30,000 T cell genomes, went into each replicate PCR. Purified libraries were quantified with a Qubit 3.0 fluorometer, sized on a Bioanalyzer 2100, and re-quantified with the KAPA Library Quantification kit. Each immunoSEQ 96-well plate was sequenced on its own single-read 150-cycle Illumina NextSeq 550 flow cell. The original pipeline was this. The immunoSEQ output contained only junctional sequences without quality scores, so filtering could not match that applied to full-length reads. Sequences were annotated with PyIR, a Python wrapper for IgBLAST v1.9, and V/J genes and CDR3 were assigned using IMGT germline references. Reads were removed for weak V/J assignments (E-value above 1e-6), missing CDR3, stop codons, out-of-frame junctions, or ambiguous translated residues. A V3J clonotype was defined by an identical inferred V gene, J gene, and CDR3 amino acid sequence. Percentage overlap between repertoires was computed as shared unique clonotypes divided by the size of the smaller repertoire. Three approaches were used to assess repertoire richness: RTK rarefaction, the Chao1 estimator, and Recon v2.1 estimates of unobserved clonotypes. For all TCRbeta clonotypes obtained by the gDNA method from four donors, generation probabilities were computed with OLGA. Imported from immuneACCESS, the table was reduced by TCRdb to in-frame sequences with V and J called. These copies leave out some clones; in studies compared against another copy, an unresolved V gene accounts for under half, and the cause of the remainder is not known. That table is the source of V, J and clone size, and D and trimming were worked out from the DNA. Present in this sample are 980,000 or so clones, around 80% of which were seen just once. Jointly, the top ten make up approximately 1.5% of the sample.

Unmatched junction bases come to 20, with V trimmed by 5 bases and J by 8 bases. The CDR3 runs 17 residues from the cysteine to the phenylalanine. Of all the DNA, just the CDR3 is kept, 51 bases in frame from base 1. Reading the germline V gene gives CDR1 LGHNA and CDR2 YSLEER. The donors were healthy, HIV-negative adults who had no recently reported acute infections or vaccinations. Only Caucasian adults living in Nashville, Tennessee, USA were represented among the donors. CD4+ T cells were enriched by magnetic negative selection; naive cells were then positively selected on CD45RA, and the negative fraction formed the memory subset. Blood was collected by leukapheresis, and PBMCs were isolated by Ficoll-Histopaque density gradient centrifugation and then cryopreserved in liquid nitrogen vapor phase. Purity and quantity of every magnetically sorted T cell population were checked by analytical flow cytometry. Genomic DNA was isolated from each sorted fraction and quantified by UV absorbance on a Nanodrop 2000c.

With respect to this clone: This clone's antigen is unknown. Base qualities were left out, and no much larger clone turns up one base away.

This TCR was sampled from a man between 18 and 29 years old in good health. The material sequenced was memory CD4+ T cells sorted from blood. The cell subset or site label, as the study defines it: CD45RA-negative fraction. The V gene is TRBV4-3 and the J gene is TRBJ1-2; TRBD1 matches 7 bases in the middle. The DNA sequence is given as TGCGCCAGCAGCAGCATTCTCGGACAGGATGGGACCCACGGCTACACCTTC. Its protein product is CASSSILGQDGTHGYTF.